This passage covers 12 T cell receptor beta chains from one sample sequenced in a study of CD8 T cells in ankylosing spondylitis. TCRdb re-called the 5' RACE reads through MiXCR, storing one row per CDR3 protein. The table records some 200,000 distinct CDR3 sequences, roughly 13% of them present only once. Sequenced material: blood, either unsorted or a sorted T cell fraction (not recorded which). The receptors were sampled from a male donor with ankylosing spondylitis or in good health (not recorded which).

Many counts were recorded for this clonotype. The chain has TRBV3-1 and TRBJ2-7; TRBD1 is a possible D gene (6 bases). Germline assignment: CDR1 LGHDT and CDR2 YNNKEL (reference sequence). Trimming removed 5 bases at V and 5 bases at J, with 16 bases between. This CDR3 has 14 residues. The CDR3 protein is CASSNPEGDHEQYF. The CDR3 DNA follows: TGTGCCAGCAGCAACCCTGAGGGGGACCACGAGCAGTACTTC.

This clonotype was recorded a few times. The chain is built from TRBV6-6 and TRBJ2-7; weak D call: TRBD2 (5 bases). The ends were cut back, 0 bases at V and 4 bases at J, with 7 bases in the middle. The CDR3 totals 13 residues. Germline assignment: CDR1 MNHNY and CDR2 SVGAGI (reference sequence). The CDR3 region has the DNA TGTGCCAGCAGTTACTCCGGGGATTACGAGCAGTACTTC. Protein product: CASSYSGDYEQYF.

This clonotype has a single count. The gene calls are TRBV5-1 and TRBJ2-6; D uncertain. V shed 6 bases and J shed 4 bases, with 17 bases lying between them. The germline CDR1 and CDR2 sequences are SGHRS and YFSETQ. The CDR3 is 16 amino acids. CDR3 in amino acids: CASTPTGRVGANVLTF. The CDR3 region has the DNA TGCGCCAGCACCCCCACGGGTCGGGTGGGGGCCAACGTCCTGACTTTC.

This clonotype was recorded many times. The chain recombines TRBV5-1 with TRBJ1-2; D may be TRBD1 (6 bases). The germline V and J ends were trimmed by 3 bases and 4 bases, with 13 bases remaining between them. Germline V gene sequence: CDR1 SGHRS, CDR2 YFSETQ. CDR3 length: 14 residues. For the CDR3, the DNA is TGCGCCAGCAGCTATCCAGGGGAAACCTATGGCTACACCTTC. Translating gives CASSYPGETYGYTF.

This clonotype was observed a few times. V is TRBV6-1 and J is TRBJ2-3; D is uncertain. CDR1 is MNHNS and CDR2 is SASEGT in the germline V gene. The CDR3 totals 14 residues. The ends were cut back, 6 bases at V and 4 bases at J, with 14 bases in the middle. The DNA for the CDR3 is TGTGCCAGCAGCCCGGCCTTAAGCGCAGATACGCAGTATTTT. Encoded protein: CASSPALSADTQYF.

This clonotype appeared a few times. The gene calls are TRBV7-9 and TRBJ2-5, with a possible D match to TRBD2 (6 bases). The CDR3 length is 13 residues. Germline lookup yields CDR1 SEHNR and CDR2 FQNEAQ (reference sequence). Trimming took 5 bases from V and 6 from J, leaving 13 bases between them. CDR3 DNA sequence: TGTGCCAGCAGCCAGGAGGGCCGAAAGACCCAGTACTTC. It codes for CASSQEGRKTQYF.

Ten or more counts support this clonotype. The rearrangement joins TRBV4-1 to TRBJ2-1, with D hard to call. This CDR3 is built from 11 residues. Germline V gene sequence: CDR1 MGHRA, CDR2 YSYEKL. The V end was cut by 0 bases, the J end by 6 bases, with 0 bases between. CDR3 loop: CASSQDNEQFF. CDR3 DNA sequence: TGCGCCAGCAGCCAAGACAATGAGCAGTTCTTC.

There are a few counts of this clonotype. This chain joins TRBV29-1 and TRBJ2-2; D ambiguous. Germline V gene data show CDR1 as SQVTM and CDR2 as ANQGSEA. The V and J ends lost 6 bases and 1 base respectively, with 12 bases between them. The CDR3 runs 14 residues. The CDR3 nucleotides are TGCAGCGTCGCGGCGCCGGAGAACACCGGGGAGCTGTTTTTT. Protein: CSVAAPENTGELFF.

This clonotype was counted between two and nine times. The CDR3 DNA follows: TGTGCCATCAGTGAGGACCTAAAACATGAGCAGTTCTTC. Protein sequence: CAISEDLKHEQFF. The chain uses TRBV10-3 and TRBJ2-1; no reliable D call. Deletions cut 2 bases from V and 8 bases from J, with 10 bases between. The germline V gene encodes CDR1 ENHRY and CDR2 SYGVKD. The CDR3 covers 13 residues.

The chain has TRBV28 and TRBJ2-7; 9 nucleotides agree with TRBD2. V gave up 3 bases and J gave up 2 bases; unmatched junction bases: 11. The CDR3 runs 17 residues. Germline V gene sequence: CDR1 MDHEN, CDR2 SYDVKM. The CDR3 reads CASSFVSGGAGPYEQYF. DNA of the CDR3: TGTGCCAGCAGTTTTGTTAGCGGGGGCGCCGGCCCCTACGAGCAGTACTTC.

This clonotype has ten or more counts. The J gene is TRBJ2-3, the V gene TRBV5-1; TRBD2 aligns across 13 bases. The CDR3 contains 16 residues. CDR1 and CDR2 from the germline V gene are SGHRS and YFSETQ. J gave up 4 bases and V 4 bases, and 6 bases lay outside the gene matches. The CDR3 DNA is TGCGCCAGCAGCGTACTAGCGGGGGGGCCCGCAGATACGCAGTATTTT. Translating it yields CASSVLAGGPADTQYF.

This chain uses TRBV6-2 or TRBV6-3 with TRBJ2-7, with 9 bases aligning to TRBD2. Per germline, CDR1 MNHEY and CDR2 SVGEGT. With 6 bases clipped from V and 0 bases from J, the junction kept 3 bases outside the gene matches. The CDR3 totals 14 residues. CDR3 protein: CASRETSGSYEQYF. CDR3 nucleotides: TGTGCCAGCAGGGAGACTAGCGGCTCCTACGAGCAGTACTTC.